This T cell receptor beta chain is drawn from a study of OX40 agonist ivuxolimab in advanced cancers. As for the study in general: The group had a mean age of 60 years, ranged from roughly 20 to 79, and was 80% to 85% male.

With regard to this clone: Its target is unknown.

Overall study results and limits: Partial responders at 0.1-3.0 mg/kg had among the lowest clonal expansion.

This CDR3 is 12 amino acids long. Unmatched junction bases numbered 8, after V lost 4 bases and J lost 15 bases. Germline values: CDR1 MDHEN, CDR2 SYDVKM. Repertoires were generated with immunoSEQ multiplex PCR, while TCRdb's copy carries only in-frame clones and drops some. The sample consists of approximately 110,000 clones, approximately 90% of them appearing once. The clonotype comes from an adult with an advanced solid tumor such as melanoma, head and neck, liver or kidney cancer. The chain recombines TRBV28 with TRBJ2-1, with 8 nucleotides matching TRBD1. Sequencing used CD4+ or CD8+ T cells sorted from blood, obtained in a trial of the OX40 agonist ivuxolimab. The CDR3, as DNA: TGTGCCAGCAGTTCGTCGACAGGGGCCGGGTTCTTC. This codes for CASSSSTGAGFF. Drawing the rest from reference TRBV28 and TRBJ2-1, the complete variable domain is DVKVTQSSRYLVKRTGEKVFLECVQDMDHENMFWYRQDPGLGLRLIYFSYDVKMKEKGDIPEGYSVSREKKERFSLILESASTNQTSMYLCASSSSTGAGFFGPGTRLTVL.